Below, one TCR beta chain is given with its context. The target antigen is unknown. The data derive from a study of radiotherapy plus CTLA-4 blockade in lung cancer. Findings of the study overall: Researchers report tumor-derived TCR clones expanding in blood after radiotherapy plus ipilimumab.

Sequencing was performed with immunoSEQ multiplex PCR; in TCRdb, only in-frame clones are kept and a portion is missing. The sample lists some 110,000 clones; about four fifths were seen once. Focal radiation was given together with CTLA-4 blockade (ipilimumab) to patients with chemo-refractory metastatic non-small-cell lung cancer. The CDR3 runs to 13 residues. Trimming stripped 8 bases from V and 5 bases from J, with 15 bases between. CDR1 SGHTA and CDR2 FQGTGA come from the germline V gene. This rearrangement joins TRBV7-3 to TRBJ1-1, with D hard to call. This sample comprised peripheral blood, obtained from a patient treated with radiotherapy plus ipilimumab. The receptor's source is a human donor with non-small cell lung cancer who had a partial response to radiotherapy plus ipilimumab. This CDR3 is CASRDAVGTEAFF. The CDR3 coding sequence is TGTGCCAGCCGGGATGCAGTCGGGACTGAAGCTTTCTTT.